This T cell receptor (beta chain) emerged from a study of tissue T cells after allogeneic stem cell transplantation. Sequencing of TCRbeta CDR3 at survey depth gave sequences and template counts. Sequencing used immunoSEQ multiplex PCR; TCRdb keeps in-frame clones, though not all of them. The sample lists tens of thousands of clones, approximately 73% occurring once. The study's findings and limits: Shared clones across patients were few; motif clustering revealed tissue-specific shared signatures. Within patients, tissue anatomy strongly shaped TCR repertoire composition.

This clone turned up a few times. Its specificity is unknown. The gene names here belong to mouse. The read finishes 1 residue shy of the CDR3 end, and the germline J gene is used to complete it. The CDR3 totals 15 residues. J lost 6 bases, V lost 1 base, and 1 base had no gene match. Per germline, CDR1 KGHTA and CDR2 FRNEEI. Sequenced: sorted cells pooled from one or two spleens. The chain has TRBV24 and TRBJ1-4; TRBD1 matches 11 bases. The sequence derives from a pool of C57BL/6 mice in good health. The CDR3: CASSLLGQGDERLFF. CDR3 DNA, as far as it was read: TGTGCCAGCAGTCTGTTGGGACAGGGGGACGAAAGATTATTT.